This T cell receptor beta chain was captured in a study of identical twins' blood T cells. There are a few counts of this clonotype. CDR3 length: 14 amino acids. Trimming pared 0 bases from V and 6 bases from J, leaving 9 bases between. Germline V CDR1 and CDR2: SGHRS, YFSETQ. Using its own MiXCR run on the 5' RACE reads, TCRdb lists one record per CDR3 protein. The table shows a few hundred thousand distinct CDR3 sequences, with 25% to 35% occurring only once. The sequencing input was PBMCs. The TCR sequence derives from a woman between 18 and 49 years old in good health. V gene TRBV5-1 combines with J gene TRBJ2-2, with a possible D match to TRBD1 (6 bases). CDR3 sequence reads: CASSLDSGAGELFF. The CDR3, as DNA: TGCGCCAGCAGCTTGGATTCAGGGGCCGGGGAGCTGTTTTTT.